This T cell receptor beta chain was sequenced during a study of CD8 T cells in ankylosing spondylitis. Construction of TCR beta libraries was performed using quantitative 5'-RACE with molecular barcodes. TCRdb re-called the 5' RACE reads through MiXCR, storing one row per CDR3 protein. The profile shows a few hundred thousand distinct CDR3 sequences, around 10% of them singletons. This clonotype turned up a few times. Its antigen is still unknown. General study findings and limits: It was reported that disease-linked clones were significantly enriched in matched ankylosing spondylitis synovial fluid.

V was clipped by 4 bases and J by 4 bases; unmatched bases: 11. The CDR3 extends over 16 amino acids. Germline lookup yields CDR1 SGHDN and CDR2 FVKESK. The specimen was blood, either unsorted or a sorted T cell fraction (not recorded which). The chain combines TRBV14 with TRBJ1-1; TRBD1 matches 8 bases. The TCR sequence derives from a female donor with ankylosing spondylitis or in good health (not recorded which). The DNA of the CDR3 is TGTGCCAGCAGCCGTAGGACAGGGCTTAGAAGCACTGAAGCTTTCTTT. Its protein is CASSRRTGLRSTEAFF.